This TCR beta chain originates from a study of blood T cell repertoires in COVID-19. Study information: Sites in the United States, Italy and Spain provided acute and convalescent COVID-19 samples.

Losses at the gene ends were 6 bases for V and 4 bases for J; bases not matched to a gene: 5. The CDR3 covers 14 residues. Germline CDR1 is MRHNA and CDR2 is SNTAGT. Per the original methods: Estimation of nucleated cell counts was performed using reference gene primer amplification. Libraries were prepared by immunoSEQ multiplex PCR; TCRdb keeps only in-frame clonotypes and omits some of them. V, J and clone size are those of that table, while D and trimming were read from the DNA. The sample shows 150,000 or so clones, roughly 78% of them seen only once. The chain has TRBV6-4 and TRBJ2-2; 7 positions match TRBD1. This TCR derives from a human donor with acute or convalescent COVID-19. The donor label of this sample is uncertain. The material sequenced was peripheral blood. The CDR3 reads CASRPTGPTGELFF. DNA for the CDR3: TGTGCCAGCAGACCGACAGGGCCCACCGGGGAGCTGTTTTTT.